The 29 T cell receptor beta chains presented below share a single source sample, sequenced in a study of blood T cell repertoires in COVID-19. Only in-frame clones appear in the TCRdb table, and some are missing; sequencing was by immunoSEQ multiplex PCR. The data hold roughly 330,000 clones, with approximately 89% observed a single time. The specimen sequenced was PBMCs or T cells enriched from blood (not recorded which). The receptors derive from a woman in her thirties who had recovered from COVID-19.

This chain uses TRBV4-1 with TRBJ2-3; perhaps TRBD1 as D (6 bases). There are 14 residues in the CDR3. Germline loops: CDR1 MGHRA, CDR2 YSYEKL. V shed 0 bases and J shed 6 bases, with 10 bases lying between them. CDR3 sequence reads: CASSQDYTGDTQYF. The CDR3 bases are TGCGCCAGCAGCCAAGATTATACAGGGGATACGCAGTATTTT.

The CDR3: CSASRRFRAIPSSYEQYF. For the CDR3, the DNA is TGCAGTGCTAGTCGTAGGTTTAGAGCGATACCTAGCTCCTACGAGCAGTACTTC. V usage is TRBV20-1 and J usage is TRBJ2-7, with D unclear. The V gene's germline CDR1 is DFQATT and CDR2 SNEGSKA (reference sequence). CDR3 length equals 18 residues. Trimming shortened V by 3 bases and J by 0 bases, and 24 bases separated the two germline ends.

The rearrangement joins TRBV12-5 to TRBJ1-2; D possibly corresponds to TRBD1 (6 bases). V lost 1 base and J 4 bases, leaving 16 bases between the germline ends. The germline V gene has CDR1 LGHNT and CDR2 FRNRAP. CDR3 length equals 16 residues. This CDR3 is CASGLAGDVGLYGYTF. CDR3 nucleotide sequence: TGTGCTAGTGGTTTGGCAGGGGATGTGGGCCTCTATGGCTACACCTTC.

CDR3 sequence (DNA): TGTGCCAGCAGCCGCGGACTAGCGGGGGGGTACAATGAGCAGTTCTTC. Its protein product is CASSRGLAGGYNEQFF. This chain joins TRBV3-1 (or the pseudogene TRBV3-2) and TRBJ2-1; 15 bases fit TRBD2. CDR1 and CDR2 (germline): LGHDT, YNNKEL (reference sequence). V lost 4 bases to trimming and J lost 4 bases; unmatched junction nucleotides: 2. The CDR3 has 16 residues.

The rearrangement links TRBV3-1 (or the pseudogene TRBV3-2) to TRBJ2-1; D call uncertain. The CDR3 runs 13 residues. Germline CDR1 and CDR2: LGHDT and YNNKEL (reference sequence). V was shortened by 4 bases and J by 9 bases, with 13 bases between the two germline ends. CDR3 in DNA: TGTGCCAGCAGCCGTTCGGCAGCGCGTGAGCAGTTCTTC. It is translated as CASSRSAAREQFF.

This chain links TRBV5-4 with TRBJ2-2, with 10 bases lining up with TRBD2. V lost 5 bases to trimming and J lost 5 bases; unmatched junction nucleotides: 6. This CDR3 has 15 amino acids. Germline values: CDR1 SGHNT, CDR2 YYREEE (reference sequence). The CDR3 region is CASRSGLAVTGELFF. CDR3 in DNA: TGTGCCAGCAGATCCGGACTAGCGGTTACCGGGGAGCTGTTTTTT.

This chain uses TRBV24-1 with TRBJ1-2, with TRBD1 matching over 7 bases. Trimming at V came to 10 bases and at J to 4 bases, leaving 5 bases not matched to a gene. CDR1 KGHDR and CDR2 SFDVKD come from the germline V gene. The CDR3 loop spans 12 amino acids. CDR3 in DNA: TGTGCCACTTCGGACAGGTTCTATGGCTACACCTTC. Translation gives CATSDRFYGYTF.

The chain joins TRBV19 to TRBJ2-1, with TRBD2 identical over 8 bases. The CDR3 is 13 residues long. CDR1 LNHDA and CDR2 SQIVND come from the germline V gene (reference sequence). J was trimmed by 6 bases and V by 6 bases; bases with no gene match: 4. The CDR3 DNA follows: TGTGCCAGTAGATCGGGGGGGAGCAATGAGCAGTTCTTC. Translated: CASRSGGSNEQFF.

The V gene is TRBV14, the J gene TRBJ2-2, with D possibly TRBD2 on 6 matching bases. V lost 4 bases and J lost 9, with 12 bases in between. CDR1 and CDR2 (germline): SGHDN, FVKESK. The CDR3 spans 13 residues. CDR3 region: CASSLNRGRELFF. The CDR3 nucleotides read TGTGCCAGCAGCCTAAACCGGGGGAGGGAGCTGTTTTTT.

This sequence joins TRBV16 and TRBJ1-1; D is ambiguous. Germline values: CDR1 KGHSY, CDR2 FQNENV. The CDR3 consists of 14 residues. V lost 2 bases and J lost 0, with 7 bases in between. The CDR3 reads CASSQGVLNTEAFF. The CDR3 DNA sequence: TGTGCCAGCAGCCAAGGAGTCTTGAACACTGAAGCTTTCTTT.

V and J are TRBV19 and TRBJ1-1, with a tentative D call TRBD1 (6 bases). Trimming shortened V by 0 bases and J by 5 bases, and 10 bases separated the two germline ends. CDR1 LNHDA and CDR2 SQIVND come from the germline V gene (reference sequence). This CDR3 contains 14 residues. The CDR3 DNA sequence: TGTGCCAGTAGTATAGATGGGGGCCGGACTGAAGCTTTCTTT. Translated: CASSIDGGRTEAFF. The full variable domain, rest sourced from reference TRBV19 and TRBJ1-1, is DGGITQSPKYLFRKEGQNVTLSCEQNLNHDAMYWYRQDPGQGLRLIYYSQIVNDFQKGDIAEGYSVSREKKESFPLTVTSAQKNPTAFYLCASSIDGGRTEAFFGQGTRLTVV.

V gene TRBV6-5 combines with J gene TRBJ1-5; weak D call: TRBD1 (5 bases). CDR1 is MNHEY and CDR2 is SVGAGI in the germline V gene. The CDR3 sequence is 14 residues long. V was trimmed by 10 bases and J by 0 bases, leaving 13 bases between them. DNA of the CDR3: TGTGCCACACGCAGGGAGGATAGCAATCAGCCCCAGCATTTT. It encodes CATRREDSNQPQHF.

The rearrangement joins TRBV19 to TRBJ2-1, with 8 bases identical to TRBD2. V shed 4 bases, J shed 5 bases, and the junction held 7 bases outside the gene matches. The germline gives CDR1 LNHDA, CDR2 SQIVND (reference sequence). There are 15 residues in the CDR3. The chain's CDR3 is CASSTPGGINNEQFF. The CDR3 DNA is TGTGCCAGTAGTACCCCGGGGGGGATCAACAATGAGCAGTTCTTC.

This chain connects TRBV4-2 to TRBJ1-1; unclear D gene. The germline V and J ends were trimmed by 5 bases and 6 bases, with 34 bases remaining between them. CDR1 and CDR2 (germline): LGHNA, YNFKEQ. The CDR3 runs 20 residues. CDR3 nucleotides: TGTGCCAGCAGCTCCAGAATGAGAATGAGGGAAATTGTGGGTGGGGCTGAAGCTTTCTTT. It encodes CASSSRMRMREIVGGAEAFF.

The table lists this clone with a few counts. The chain couples TRBV7-2 to TRBJ2-7, with D tentatively TRBD1 (7 bases). V lost 1 base to trimming and J lost 5 bases, with 18 bases between them. From germline, CDR1 is SGHTA and CDR2 FQGNSA. This CDR3 comprises 16 residues. CDR3 residues: CASSLGPGQGGDEQYF. CDR3 DNA sequence: TGTGCCAGCAGCTTAGGGCCCGGGCAGGGGGGCGACGAGCAGTACTTC.

The chain uses TRBV2 and TRBJ1-4, with 7 bases fitting TRBD1. V gave up 5 bases and J gave up 8 bases; unmatched junction bases: 8. Per germline, CDR1 SNHLY and CDR2 FYNNEI. The CDR3 totals 14 residues. Written as DNA, the CDR3 is TGTGCCAGCAGTCCAGACAGGACAGGAGAAAAACTGTTTTTT. It translates to CASSPDRTGEKLFF. Combining the CDR3 with reference TRBV2 and TRBJ1-4 gives the whole variable domain EPEVTQTPSHQVTQMGQEVILRCVPISNHLYFYWYRQILGQKVEFLVSFYNNEISEKSEIFDDQFSVERPDGSNFTLKIRSTKLEDSAMYFCASSPDRTGEKLFFGSGTQLSVL.

The V and J genes are TRBV5-4 and TRBJ1-4; D perhaps matches TRBD1 (5 bases). Germline CDR1 is SGHNT and CDR2 is YYREEE (reference sequence). Trimming pared 3 bases from V and 8 bases from J, leaving 17 bases between. The CDR3 covers 15 residues. CDR3 DNA: TGTGCCAGCAGCTCCGGCCGGGGGTTGGGCGAAAAACTGTTTTTT. Translating gives CASSSGRGLGEKLFF.

This chain uses TRBV6-8 with TRBJ2-1; 11 bases align to TRBD2. V trimming: 5 bases; J trimming: 3 bases; junction bases outside the gene matches: 3. The length of the CDR3 is 15 residues. CDR1 is MNHGY, CDR2 SAAAGT, per germline. The CDR3 region is CASSRSGGVYNEQFF. The CDR3, as DNA: TGTGCCAGCAGTCGTAGCGGGGGGGTCTACAATGAGCAGTTCTTC.

The rearrangement links TRBV7-6 to TRBJ2-1; TRBD2 aligns across 9 bases. CDR1 is SGHVS, CDR2 FNYEAQ, per germline. The CDR3 length is 16 residues. V lost 5 bases, J lost 1 base, and 6 bases stayed unmatched. CDR3 in DNA: TGTGCCAGCAGCCCGCGGGGGGGGGAGTCCTACAATGAGCAGTTCTTC. The encoded protein is CASSPRGGESYNEQFF.

In this sample, this clone turned up once. This chain connects TRBV7-9 to TRBJ2-1, with D possibly TRBD2 on 6 matching bases. The V end lost 0 bases, the J end lost 6 bases, and 12 bases lay between the germline ends. The germline gives CDR1 SEHNR, CDR2 FQNEAQ (reference sequence). The CDR3 is 15 residues long. This chain's CDR3 is CASSLALEAGNEQFF. The CDR3 DNA reads TGTGCCAGCAGCTTAGCGCTGGAAGCGGGCAATGAGCAGTTCTTC.

The chain recombines TRBV6-2 or TRBV6-3 with TRBJ2-3; TRBD1 aligns across 8 bases. The germline CDR1 and CDR2 sequences are MNHEY and SVGEGT. This CDR3 comprises 14 residues. Trimming at V came to 6 bases and at J to 9 bases, leaving 11 bases not matched to a gene. CDR3 sequence: CASSRPGQGSTQYF. The CDR3 bases are TGTGCCAGCAGCCGACCCGGACAGGGTTCGACGCAGTATTTT.

The chain has TRBV5-1 and TRBJ2-7; no reliable D call. The CDR3 runs 13 residues. Trimming removed 5 bases at V and 2 bases at J, with 11 bases between. Germline V CDR1 and CDR2: SGHRS, YFSETQ. Written as DNA, the CDR3 is TGCGCCAGCAGTTCAACACCAACCTACGAGCAGTACTTC. Translated, it gives CASSSTPTYEQYF.

The chain uses TRBV7-2 and TRBJ2-2; perhaps TRBD1 as D (5 bases). With 3 bases removed from V and 7 bases from J, the gap between germline ends came to 15 bases. CDR1 is SGHTA and CDR2 is FQGNSA in the germline V gene. This CDR3 contains 15 residues. In DNA, the CDR3 is TGTGCCAGCAGCTTGATCCAGGGATTGCACGGGGAGCTGTTTTTT. Its translation is CASSLIQGLHGELFF.

The chain combines TRBV5-1 with TRBJ1-4, with a weak D call TRBD1 (6 bases). This CDR3 has 15 amino acids. In germline, CDR1 is SGHRS, CDR2 YFSETQ. V lost 1 base and J 8 bases, leaving 15 bases between the germline ends. The CDR3 spells CASSLLSGTSEKLFF. The CDR3, as DNA: TGCGCCAGCAGCTTGTTATCGGGGACATCAGAAAAACTGTTTTTT.

The chain combines TRBV19 with TRBJ1-5, with a tentative D call TRBD1 (5 bases). Trimming took 1 base from V and 12 from J, leaving 16 bases between them. Germline loops: CDR1 LNHDA, CDR2 SQIVND (reference sequence). The CDR3 loop spans 14 amino acids. CDR3 coding DNA: TGTGCCAGTAGTATAGGCGGGGGGGAGAAGGTCCAGCATTTT. Translating it yields CASSIGGGEKVQHF.

The chain combines TRBV6-2 or TRBV6-3 with TRBJ2-2, with TRBD1 matching over 7 bases. Germline assignment: CDR1 MNHEY and CDR2 SVGEGT. The CDR3 sequence is 17 residues long. V lost 6 bases, J lost 4 bases, and 14 bases stayed unmatched. The CDR3 loop is CASSSNRGGFSTGELFF. DNA for the CDR3: TGTGCCAGCAGCTCTAACAGGGGTGGATTTAGCACCGGGGAGCTGTTTTTT.

The sample holds a few counts of this clone. V and J are TRBV5-4 and TRBJ2-7; 9 nucleotides line up with TRBD1. Germline V gene data show CDR1 as SGHNT and CDR2 as YYREEE (reference sequence). The length of the CDR3 is 14 residues. Trimming cost V 0 bases and J 5 bases; bases outside gene matches: 3. CDR3 region: CASSLGRTGDEQYF. CDR3 DNA: TGTGCCAGCAGCTTGGGTCGGACAGGGGACGAGCAGTACTTC.

The chain has TRBV5-1 and TRBJ1-4; TRBD1 matches 11 bases. Germline CDR1 reads SGHRS; CDR2 reads YFSETQ. This CDR3 comprises 16 residues. The J segment lost 7 bases and the V segment lost 2 bases, leaving 7 bases of the junction unmatched. CDR3 bases: TGCGCCAGCAGCTTCCAACCGGGACAGGGGGTTGAAAAACTGTTTTTT. Residues: CASSFQPGQGVEKLFF. Filled out from reference TRBV5-1 and TRBJ1-4, the complete variable domain reads KAGVTQTPRYLIKTRGQQVTLSCSPISGHRSVSWYQQTPGQGLQFLFEYFSETQRNKGNFPGRFSGRQFSNSRSEMNVSTLELGDSALYLCASSFQPGQGVEKLFFGSGTQLSVL.

This chain uses TRBV5-1 with TRBJ2-7; no firm D call. CDR3 length equals 14 residues. The V end was cut by 4 bases, the J end by 1 base, with 12 bases between. CDR1 SGHRS and CDR2 YFSETQ come from the germline V gene. The CDR3 sequence is CASSRQIGSYEQYF. The CDR3 DNA follows: TGCGCCAGCAGCAGACAAATTGGGTCCTACGAGCAGTACTTC.